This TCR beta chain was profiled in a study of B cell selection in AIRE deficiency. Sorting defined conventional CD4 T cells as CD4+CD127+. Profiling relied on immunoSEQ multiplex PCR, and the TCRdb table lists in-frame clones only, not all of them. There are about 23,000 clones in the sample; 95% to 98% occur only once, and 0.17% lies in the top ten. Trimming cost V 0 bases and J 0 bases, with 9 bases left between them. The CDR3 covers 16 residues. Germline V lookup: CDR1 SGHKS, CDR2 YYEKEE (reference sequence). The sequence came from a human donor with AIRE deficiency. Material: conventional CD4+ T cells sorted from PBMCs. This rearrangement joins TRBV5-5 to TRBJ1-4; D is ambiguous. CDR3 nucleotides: TGTGCCAGCAGCTTGGGTCCCGTTGCAACTAATGAAAAACTGTTTTTT. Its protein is CASSLGPVATNEKLFF. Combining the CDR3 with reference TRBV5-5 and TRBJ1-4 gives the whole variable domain DAGVTQSPTHLIKTRGQQVTLRCSPISGHKSVSWYQQVLGQGPQFIFQYYEKEERGRGNFPDRFSARQFPNYSSELNVNALLLGDSALYLCASSLGPVATNEKLFFGSGTQLSVL.